Listed here is a single T cell receptor beta chain. Antigen specificity is unknown. These data are taken from a study of T cells in Graves' hyperthyroidism and ophthalmopathy. It was RNA transcripts that yielded the amplified TCR beta CDR3 regions. RT-PCR in the first round (using the HTBI primer set) targeted the TCR CDR3. In TCRdb, the multiplex PCR reads were re-called with MiXCR into one record per CDR3 protein. The table records about 290,000 distinct CDR3 sequences, about an eighth of them present only once. Patients aged 18 to 65 with hyperthyroidism were newly diagnosed, with duration under 2 months. Predating any ophthalmopathy symptoms, the blood sample was taken at first hyperthyroidism diagnosis. Study observations and caveats: Stable hyperthyroidism was separated from ophthalmopathy by a model based on 13 V-J features. Among clonotypes expanded in thyroid above 0.001, most were also found in blood.

The V gene lost 0 bases and the J gene lost 4 bases, with 9 bases spanning the gap. The CDR3 totals 14 residues. Germline V gene lookup returns CDR1 SGHDN and CDR2 FVKESK. The J gene is TRBJ2-5, the V gene TRBV14; D remains ambiguous. The sequence was obtained from a woman in her 30s with Graves' hyperthyroidism that later progressed to Graves' ophthalmopathy. Sequencing was done on a sample of blood. The CDR3 nucleotides read TGTGCCAGCAGCCAAGAGCGCCTCCTAGAGACCCAGTACTTC. Protein sequence: CASSQERLLETQYF.